This is a list of T cell receptor beta chains from one sample in a study of regulatory T cells in long-lasting Graves disease. TCRdb analysed the multiplex PCR reads with MiXCR anew, one entry per CDR3 protein. The table has hundreds of thousands of distinct CDR3 sequences, around 17% seen once. This same sample was also part of a study on T cells in Graves' hyperthyroidism and ophthalmopathy.

Specimen: peripheral blood mononuclear cells (PBMCs), collected at new diagnosis, from a patient treated with antithyroid drugs. Source of these receptors: a man aged 35-49 years with Graves disease. CDR3s include the opening cysteine and the closing phenylalanine or tryptophan. D genes are given only for firm matches. Not every row has a clone size; where given, it reads once, few, many or a size class.

abundance: many; d_gene: TRBD1; j_gene: TRBJ1-5; v_gene: TRBV12-3/TRBV12-4; CDR3nt: TGTGCCAGCAGCCCAGGACAGGGGGCTAATCAGCCCCAGCATTTT; CDR3aa: CASSPGQGANQPQHF
abundance: few; d_gene: TRBD1; j_gene: TRBJ1-5; v_gene: TRBV6-5; CDR3nt: TGTGCCAGCAGTTACAATCTAGAAGACAGGGATACGGGAGGATTGCAAAATCAGCCCCAGCATTTT; CDR3aa: CASSYNLEDRDTGGLQNQPQHF
abundance: many; d_gene: NA; j_gene: TRBJ1-5; v_gene: TRBV6-1; CDR3nt: TGTGCCAGCAGTCGCCAGCGAGATCAGCCCCAGCATTTT; CDR3aa: CASSRQRDQPQHF
abundance: NA; d_gene: TRBD1; j_gene: TRBJ1-4; v_gene: TRBV12-3/TRBV12-4; CDR3nt: TGTGCCAGCGGACGGACAGGGAACGGTGAAAAACTGTTTTTT; CDR3aa: CASGRTGNGEKLFF
abundance: few; d_gene: NA; j_gene: TRBJ1-2; v_gene: TRBV12-3/TRBV12-4; CDR3nt: TGTGCCAGCAGCCTCCGGGACCGAAACTATGGCTACACCTTC; CDR3aa: CASSLRDRNYGYTF
abundance: many; d_gene: TRBD1; j_gene: TRBJ2-2; v_gene: TRBV2; CDR3nt: TGTGCCAGCAGTGAGAGGACAGGGTTTACCGGGGAGCTGTTTTTT; CDR3aa: CASSERTGFTGELFF
abundance: many; d_gene: NA; j_gene: TRBJ2-3; v_gene: TRBV6-1; CDR3nt: TGTGCCAGCAGGCGAACGGGGTTCGAGACAGATACGCAGTATTTT; CDR3aa: CASRRTGFETDTQYF
abundance: many; d_gene: NA; j_gene: TRBJ2-1; v_gene: TRBV4-1; CDR3nt: TGCGCCAGCAGCCAAGATCGGTGGGCTAGCTTGGAATACAATGAGCAGTTCTTC; CDR3aa: CASSQDRWASLEYNEQFF
abundance: many; d_gene: TRBD2; j_gene: TRBJ2-1; v_gene: TRBV24-1; CDR3nt: TGTGCCACCAGTGACGGCGGCGGGGGGGTCTATAATGAGCAGTTCTTC; CDR3aa: CATSDGGGGVYNEQFF
abundance: few; d_gene: NA; j_gene: TRBJ1-5; v_gene: TRBV10-3; CDR3nt: TGTGCCATCGAGCCGGATCAGCCCCAGCATTTT; CDR3aa: CAIEPDQPQHF
abundance: NA; d_gene: NA; j_gene: TRBJ1-4; v_gene: TRBV10-3; CDR3nt: TGTGCCATCAGTGCCGGGGCATCAACTAATGAAAAACTGTTTTTT; CDR3aa: CAISAGASTNEKLFF
abundance: many; d_gene: NA; j_gene: TRBJ2-2; v_gene: TRBV28; CDR3nt: TGTGCCAGCGGGCCGAACACCGGGGAGCTGTTTTTT; CDR3aa: CASGPNTGELFF
abundance: many; d_gene: TRBD1; j_gene: TRBJ2-5; v_gene: TRBV7-2; CDR3nt: TGTGCCAGCAGCTTAGCCCGGACAGGGTTCCGGGAGACCCAGTACTTC; CDR3aa: CASSLARTGFRETQYF
abundance: medium-sized; d_gene: NA; j_gene: TRBJ1-2; v_gene: TRBV28; CDR3nt: TGTGCCAGCAGAATCCCGACAAGGAACTATGGCTACACCTTC; CDR3aa: CASRIPTRNYGYTF
abundance: many; d_gene: NA; j_gene: TRBJ2-1; v_gene: TRBV6-1; CDR3nt: TGTGCTAGCTGTGACAGTTCCTACAATGAGCAGTTCTTC; CDR3aa: CASCDSSYNEQFF
abundance: NA; d_gene: NA; j_gene: TRBJ2-3; v_gene: TRBV5-4; CDR3nt: TGTGCCAGCAGCTTGTTATCCGTTGGGGGGAGGGATACGCAGTATTTT; CDR3aa: CASSLLSVGGRDTQYF
abundance: NA; d_gene: NA; j_gene: TRBJ2-4; v_gene: TRBV6-2/TRBV6-3; CDR3nt: TGTGCCAGCAGTTCAAGGGAAACCAAAAACATTCAGTACTTC; CDR3aa: CASSSRETKNIQYF